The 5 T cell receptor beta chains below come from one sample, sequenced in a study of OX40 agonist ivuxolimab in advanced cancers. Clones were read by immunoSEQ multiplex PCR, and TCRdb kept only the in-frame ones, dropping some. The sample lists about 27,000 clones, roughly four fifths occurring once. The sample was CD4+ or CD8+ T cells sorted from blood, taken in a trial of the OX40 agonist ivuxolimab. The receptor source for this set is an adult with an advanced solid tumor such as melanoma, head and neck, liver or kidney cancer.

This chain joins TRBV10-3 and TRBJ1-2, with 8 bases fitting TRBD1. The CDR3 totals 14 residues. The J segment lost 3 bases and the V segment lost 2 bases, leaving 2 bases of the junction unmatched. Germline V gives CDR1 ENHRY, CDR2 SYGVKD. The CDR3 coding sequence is TGTGCCATCAGTGAGGGGACAGGCTACTATGGCTACACCTTC. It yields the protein CAISEGTGYYGYTF.

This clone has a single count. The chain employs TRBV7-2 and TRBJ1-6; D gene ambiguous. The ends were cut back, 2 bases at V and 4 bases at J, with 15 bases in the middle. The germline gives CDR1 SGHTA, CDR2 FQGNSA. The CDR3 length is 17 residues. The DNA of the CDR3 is TGTGCCAGCAGCTTACGGCACAGCCTAAATTATAATTCACCCCTCCACTTT. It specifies CASSLRHSLNYNSPLHF.

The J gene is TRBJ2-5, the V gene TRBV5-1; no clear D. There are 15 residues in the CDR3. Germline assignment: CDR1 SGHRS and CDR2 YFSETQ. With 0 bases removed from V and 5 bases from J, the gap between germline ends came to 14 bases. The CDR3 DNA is TGCGCCAGCAGCTTGGTTGCTCTCCAGTTGGAGACCCAGTACTTC. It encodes CASSLVALQLETQYF.

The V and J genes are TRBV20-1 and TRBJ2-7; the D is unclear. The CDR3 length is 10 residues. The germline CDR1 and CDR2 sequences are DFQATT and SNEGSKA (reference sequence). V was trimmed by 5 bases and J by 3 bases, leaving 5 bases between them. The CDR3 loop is CSAGLYEQYF. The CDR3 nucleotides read TGCAGTGCTGGCCTCTACGAGCAGTACTTC.

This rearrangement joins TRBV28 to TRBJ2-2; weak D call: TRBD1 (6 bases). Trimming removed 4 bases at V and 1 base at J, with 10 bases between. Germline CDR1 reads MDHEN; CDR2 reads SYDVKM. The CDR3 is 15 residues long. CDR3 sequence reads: CASSSPGQNTGELFF. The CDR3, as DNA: TGTGCCAGCAGTTCGCCGGGACAGAACACCGGGGAGCTGTTTTTT.